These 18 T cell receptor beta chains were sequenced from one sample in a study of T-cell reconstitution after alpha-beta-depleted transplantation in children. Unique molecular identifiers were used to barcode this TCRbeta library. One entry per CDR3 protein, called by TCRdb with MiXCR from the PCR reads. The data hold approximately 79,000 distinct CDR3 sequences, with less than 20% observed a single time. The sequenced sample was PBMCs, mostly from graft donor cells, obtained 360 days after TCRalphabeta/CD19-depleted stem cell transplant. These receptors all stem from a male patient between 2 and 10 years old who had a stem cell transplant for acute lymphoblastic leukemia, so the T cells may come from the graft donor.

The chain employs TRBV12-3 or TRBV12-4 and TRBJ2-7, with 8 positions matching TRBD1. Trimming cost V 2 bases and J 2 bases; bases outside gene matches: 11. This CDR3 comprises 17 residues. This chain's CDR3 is CASSLIVGADRAYEQYF. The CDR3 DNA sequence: TGTGCCAGCAGTTTAATCGTTGGGGCGGACAGGGCCTACGAGCAGTACTTC.

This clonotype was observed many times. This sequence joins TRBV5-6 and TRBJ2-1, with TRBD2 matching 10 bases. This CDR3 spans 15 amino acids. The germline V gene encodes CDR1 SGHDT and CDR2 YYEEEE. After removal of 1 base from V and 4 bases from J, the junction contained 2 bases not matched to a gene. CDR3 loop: CASSLTSGDYNEQFF. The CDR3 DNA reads TGTGCCAGCAGCTTGACTAGCGGGGATTACAATGAGCAGTTCTTC. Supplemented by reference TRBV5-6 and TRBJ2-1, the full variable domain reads DAGVTQSPTHLIKTRGQQVTLRCSPKSGHDTVSWYQQALGQGPQFIFQYYEEEERQRGNFPDRFSGHQFPNYSSELNVNALLLGDSALYLCASSLTSGDYNEQFFGPGTRLTVL.

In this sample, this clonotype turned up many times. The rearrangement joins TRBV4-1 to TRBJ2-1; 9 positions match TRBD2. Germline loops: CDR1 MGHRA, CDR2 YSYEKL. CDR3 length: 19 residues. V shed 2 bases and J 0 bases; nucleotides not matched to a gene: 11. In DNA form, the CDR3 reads TGCGCCAGCAGCCAATTCTCTATAGCGGGAGCGGGCTCCTACAATGAGCAGTTCTTC. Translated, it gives CASSQFSIAGAGSYNEQFF.

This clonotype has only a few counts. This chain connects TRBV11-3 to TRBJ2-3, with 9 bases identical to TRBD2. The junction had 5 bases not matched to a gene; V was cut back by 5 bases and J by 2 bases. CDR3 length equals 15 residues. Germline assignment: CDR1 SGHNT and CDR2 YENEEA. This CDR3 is CASSLGLAITDTQYF. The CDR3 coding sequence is TGTGCCAGCAGCCTCGGACTAGCGATCACAGATACGCAGTATTTT.

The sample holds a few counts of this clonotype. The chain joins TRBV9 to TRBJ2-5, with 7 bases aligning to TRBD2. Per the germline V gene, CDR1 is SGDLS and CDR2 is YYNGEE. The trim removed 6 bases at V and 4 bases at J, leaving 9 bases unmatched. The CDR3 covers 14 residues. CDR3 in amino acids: CASNEGGWAETQYF. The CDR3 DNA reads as TGTGCCAGCAATGAGGGAGGGTGGGCAGAGACCCAGTACTTC.

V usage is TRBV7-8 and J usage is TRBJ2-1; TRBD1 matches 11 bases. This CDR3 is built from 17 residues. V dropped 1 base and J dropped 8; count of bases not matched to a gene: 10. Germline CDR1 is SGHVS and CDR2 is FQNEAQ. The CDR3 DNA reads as TGTGCCAGCAGCTTAGAGGTTGGGACAGGGGGATCGGATGAGCAGTTCTTC. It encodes CASSLEVGTGGSDEQFF. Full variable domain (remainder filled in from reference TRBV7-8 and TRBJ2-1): GAGVSQSPRYKVAKRGQDVALRCDPISGHVSLFWYQQALGQGPEFLTYFQNEAQLDKSGLPSDRFFAERPEGSVSTLKIQRTQQEDSAVYLCASSLEVGTGGSDEQFFGPGTRLTVL.

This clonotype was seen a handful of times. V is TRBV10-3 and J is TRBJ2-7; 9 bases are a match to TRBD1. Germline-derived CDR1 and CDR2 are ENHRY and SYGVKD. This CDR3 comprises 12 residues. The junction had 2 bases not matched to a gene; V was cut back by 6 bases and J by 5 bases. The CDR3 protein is CAISGDRDEQYF. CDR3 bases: TGTGCCATCAGCGGGGACAGGGACGAGCAGTACTTC.

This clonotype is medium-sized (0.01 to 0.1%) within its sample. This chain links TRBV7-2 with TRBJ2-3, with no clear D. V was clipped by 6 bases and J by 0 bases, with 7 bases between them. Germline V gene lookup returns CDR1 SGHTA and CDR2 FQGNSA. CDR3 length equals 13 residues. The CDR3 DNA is TGTGCCAGCAGGAGAACTAGCACAGATACGCAGTATTTT. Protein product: CASRRTSTDTQYF.

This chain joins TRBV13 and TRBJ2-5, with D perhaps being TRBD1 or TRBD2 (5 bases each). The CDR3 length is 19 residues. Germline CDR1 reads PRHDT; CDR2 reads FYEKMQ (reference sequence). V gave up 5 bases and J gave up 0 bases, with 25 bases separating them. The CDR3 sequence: CASSPGPVGDLNNQETQYF. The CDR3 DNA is TGTGCCAGCAGCCCTGGTCCCGTAGGGGACCTCAATAACCAAGAGACCCAGTACTTC.

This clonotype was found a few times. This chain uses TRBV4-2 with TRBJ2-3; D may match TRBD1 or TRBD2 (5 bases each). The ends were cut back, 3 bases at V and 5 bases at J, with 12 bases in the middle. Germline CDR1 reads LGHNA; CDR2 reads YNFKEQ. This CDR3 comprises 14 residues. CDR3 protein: CASSQATGLDTQYF. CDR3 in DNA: TGTGCCAGCAGCCAGGCCACAGGACTAGATACGCAGTATTTT.

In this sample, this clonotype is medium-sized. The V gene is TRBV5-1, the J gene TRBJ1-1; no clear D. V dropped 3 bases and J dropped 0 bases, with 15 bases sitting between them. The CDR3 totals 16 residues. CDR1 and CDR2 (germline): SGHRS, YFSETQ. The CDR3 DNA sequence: TGCGCCAGCAGCTCCCGGTCCTTTGCTGTGAACACTGAAGCTTTCTTT. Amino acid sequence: CASSSRSFAVNTEAFF.

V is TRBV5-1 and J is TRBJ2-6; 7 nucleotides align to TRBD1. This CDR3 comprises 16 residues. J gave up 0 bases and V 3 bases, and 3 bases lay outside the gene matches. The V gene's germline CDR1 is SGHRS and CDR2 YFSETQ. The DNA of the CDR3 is TGCGCCAGCAGCTACCGGACAGGCTCTGGGGCCAACGTCCTGACTTTC. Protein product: CASSYRTGSGANVLTF.

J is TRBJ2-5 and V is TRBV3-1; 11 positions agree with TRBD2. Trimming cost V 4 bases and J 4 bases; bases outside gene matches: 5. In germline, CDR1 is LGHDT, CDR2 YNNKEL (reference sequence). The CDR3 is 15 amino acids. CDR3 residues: CASSLVAGGRETQYF. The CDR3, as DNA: TGTGCCAGCAGCCTAGTAGCGGGAGGGAGAGAGACCCAGTACTTC.

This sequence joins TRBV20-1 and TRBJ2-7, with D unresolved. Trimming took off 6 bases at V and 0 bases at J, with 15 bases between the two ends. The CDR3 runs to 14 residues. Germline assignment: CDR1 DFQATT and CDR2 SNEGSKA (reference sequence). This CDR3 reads CSAASLGPSYEQYF. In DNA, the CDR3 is TGCAGTGCCGCCAGCCTCGGTCCCTCCTACGAGCAGTACTTC.

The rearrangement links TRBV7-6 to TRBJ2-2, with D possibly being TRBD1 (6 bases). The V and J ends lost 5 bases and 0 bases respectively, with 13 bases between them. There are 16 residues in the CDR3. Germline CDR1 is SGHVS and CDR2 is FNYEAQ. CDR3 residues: CASSDAGTPNTGELFF. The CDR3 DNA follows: TGTGCCAGCAGCGATGCCGGGACACCGAACACCGGGGAGCTGTTTTTT.

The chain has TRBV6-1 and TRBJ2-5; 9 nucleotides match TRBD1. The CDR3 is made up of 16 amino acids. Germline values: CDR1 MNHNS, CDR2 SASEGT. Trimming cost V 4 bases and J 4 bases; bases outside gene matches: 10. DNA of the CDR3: TGTGCCAGCAGTGCCGCCTGGGACAGGGTAGTAGAGACCCAGTACTTC. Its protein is CASSAAWDRVVETQYF.

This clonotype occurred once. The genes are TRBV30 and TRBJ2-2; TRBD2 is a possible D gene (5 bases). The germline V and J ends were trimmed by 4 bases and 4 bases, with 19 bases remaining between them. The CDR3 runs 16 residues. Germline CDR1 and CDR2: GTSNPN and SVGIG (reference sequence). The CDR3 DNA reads TGTGCCTGGATCCAAACCTCGGCTCTAGCCACCGGGGAGCTGTTTTTT. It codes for CAWIQTSALATGELFF.

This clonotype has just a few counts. The CDR3 sequence: CASSYSGRPDTQYF. CDR3 DNA: TGCGCCAGCAGCTACTCCGGCCGGCCAGATACGCAGTATTTT. This chain connects TRBV5-1 to TRBJ2-3; no firm D call. Trimming shortened V by 3 bases and J by 4 bases, and 12 bases separated the two germline ends. CDR3 length: 14 residues. The germline V gene encodes CDR1 SGHRS and CDR2 YFSETQ. Filled out from reference TRBV5-1 and TRBJ2-3, the complete variable domain reads KAGVTQTPRYLIKTRGQQVTLSCSPISGHRSVSWYQQTPGQGLQFLFEYFSETQRNKGNFPGRFSGRQFSNSRSEMNVSTLELGDSALYLCASSYSGRPDTQYFGPGTRLTVL.